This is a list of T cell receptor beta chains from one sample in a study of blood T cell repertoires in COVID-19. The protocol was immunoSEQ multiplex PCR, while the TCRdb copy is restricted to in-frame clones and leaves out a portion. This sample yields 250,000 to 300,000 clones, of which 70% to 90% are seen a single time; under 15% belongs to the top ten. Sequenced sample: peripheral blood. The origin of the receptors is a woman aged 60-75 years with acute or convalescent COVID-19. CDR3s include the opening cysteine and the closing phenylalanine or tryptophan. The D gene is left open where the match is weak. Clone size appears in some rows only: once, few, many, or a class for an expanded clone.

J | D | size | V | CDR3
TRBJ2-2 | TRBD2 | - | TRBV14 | CASSQRYPGGHVGGELFF
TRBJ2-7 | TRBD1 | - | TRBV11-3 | CASSLGTGAYEQYF
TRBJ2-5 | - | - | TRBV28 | CASRRSGVETQYF
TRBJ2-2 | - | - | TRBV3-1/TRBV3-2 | CASSQATAPGELFF
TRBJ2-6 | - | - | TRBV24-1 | CATSVGAGANVLTF
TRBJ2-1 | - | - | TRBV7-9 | CASSLSGHSYNEQFF
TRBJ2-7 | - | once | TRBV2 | CASTTGSYEQYF
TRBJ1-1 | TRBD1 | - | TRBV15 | CATSRVTGRGYTEAFF
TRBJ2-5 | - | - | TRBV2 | CASSAGTQYF
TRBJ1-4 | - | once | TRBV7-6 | CASSTTGQEKLFF
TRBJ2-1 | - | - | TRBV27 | CASSLGTGGESEQFF
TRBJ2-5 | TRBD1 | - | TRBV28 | CASSSHTGARETQYF
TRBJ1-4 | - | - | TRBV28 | CASSFMGPTNEKLFF
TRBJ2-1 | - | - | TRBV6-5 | CATRPRGPHNEQFF
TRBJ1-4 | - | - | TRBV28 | CASSGWRGRKKLFF
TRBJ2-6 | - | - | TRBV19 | CASSITLRGANVLTF
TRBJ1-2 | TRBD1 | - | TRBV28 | CASRPPGTGAYGYTF
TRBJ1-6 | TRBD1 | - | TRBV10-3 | CAISPGQGGPPLHF
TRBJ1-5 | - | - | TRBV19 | CASSKPLRSNQPQHF
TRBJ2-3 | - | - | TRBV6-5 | CASRETLGDTQYF
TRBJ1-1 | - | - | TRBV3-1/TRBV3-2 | CASGSTEAFF
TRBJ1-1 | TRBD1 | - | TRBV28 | CASSRTGGMNTEAFF
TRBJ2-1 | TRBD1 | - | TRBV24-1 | CATQANRGLYEQFF
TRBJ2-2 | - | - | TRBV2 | CASSVGTNTGELFF
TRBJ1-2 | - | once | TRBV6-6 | CASTLREQSVGYTF
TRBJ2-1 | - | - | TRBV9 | CASSVGLEQFF
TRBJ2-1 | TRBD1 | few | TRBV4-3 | CASSQDQGAYNEQFF
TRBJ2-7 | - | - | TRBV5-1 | CASSLSGANSYEQYF
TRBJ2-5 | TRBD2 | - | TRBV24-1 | CATSDRRTSQETQYF
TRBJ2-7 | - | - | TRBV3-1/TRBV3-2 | CASSQGTATGEQYF
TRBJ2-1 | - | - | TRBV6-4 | CASSPQGFYNEQFF
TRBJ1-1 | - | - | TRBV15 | CATSRGAGLNTEAFF
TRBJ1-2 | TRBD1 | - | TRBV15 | CATRKDRVDGYTF
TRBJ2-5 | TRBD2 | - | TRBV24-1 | CATSALAGGGETQYF
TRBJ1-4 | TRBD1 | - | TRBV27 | CASSSTGLNEKLFF
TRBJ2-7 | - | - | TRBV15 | CATSRSLQGTGEDEQYF
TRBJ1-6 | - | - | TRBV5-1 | CASSLGTTGAISSPLHF
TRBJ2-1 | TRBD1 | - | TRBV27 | CASSLWGQGPYNEQFF
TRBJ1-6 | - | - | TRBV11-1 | CASRLTSGSPLHF
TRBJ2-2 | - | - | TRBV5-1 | CASSLGTTGGELFF
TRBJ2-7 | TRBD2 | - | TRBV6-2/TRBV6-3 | CASSPLAAPYEQYF
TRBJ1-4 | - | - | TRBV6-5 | CASRGDKPTNEKLFF